Only a few counts were recorded for the clone carrying this T cell receptor (beta chain). The data originate from a study of somatic mutations in cytotoxic T cells in rheumatoid arthritis. Assay used: immunoSEQ multiplex PCR; TCRdb lists only in-frame clones, some missing. The profile covers under 30,000 clones, with just under 75% appearing a single time and approximately 9.9% taken by the ten largest. This CDR3 contains 15 residues. The junction had 7 bases not matched to a gene; V was cut back by 5 bases and J by 0 bases. CDR1 and CDR2 from the germline V gene are SEHNR and FQNEAQ (reference sequence).

This receptor was obtained from a woman under 30 in good health. The sequencing input was CD8+ T cells sorted from blood. V usage is TRBV7-9 and J usage is TRBJ2-7, with 7 bases fitting TRBD2. In nucleotides, the CDR3 is TGTGCCAGCAGCCTACCCGGGGACTACTCCTACGAGCAGTACTTC. Protein: CASSLPGDYSYEQYF.